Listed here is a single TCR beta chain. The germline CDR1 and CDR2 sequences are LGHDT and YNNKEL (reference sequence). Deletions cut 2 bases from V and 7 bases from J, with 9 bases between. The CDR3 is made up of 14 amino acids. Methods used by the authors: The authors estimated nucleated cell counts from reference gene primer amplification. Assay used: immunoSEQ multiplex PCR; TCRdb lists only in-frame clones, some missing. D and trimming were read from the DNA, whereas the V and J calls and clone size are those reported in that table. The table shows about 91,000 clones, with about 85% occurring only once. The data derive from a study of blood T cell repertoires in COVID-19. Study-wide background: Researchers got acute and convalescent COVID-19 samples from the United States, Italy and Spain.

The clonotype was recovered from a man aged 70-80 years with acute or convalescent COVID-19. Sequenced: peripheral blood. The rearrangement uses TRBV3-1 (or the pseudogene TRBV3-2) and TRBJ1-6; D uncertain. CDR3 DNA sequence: TGTGCCAGCAGCCAACTGCCCGGGAATTCACCCCTCCACTTT. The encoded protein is CASSQLPGNSPLHF.